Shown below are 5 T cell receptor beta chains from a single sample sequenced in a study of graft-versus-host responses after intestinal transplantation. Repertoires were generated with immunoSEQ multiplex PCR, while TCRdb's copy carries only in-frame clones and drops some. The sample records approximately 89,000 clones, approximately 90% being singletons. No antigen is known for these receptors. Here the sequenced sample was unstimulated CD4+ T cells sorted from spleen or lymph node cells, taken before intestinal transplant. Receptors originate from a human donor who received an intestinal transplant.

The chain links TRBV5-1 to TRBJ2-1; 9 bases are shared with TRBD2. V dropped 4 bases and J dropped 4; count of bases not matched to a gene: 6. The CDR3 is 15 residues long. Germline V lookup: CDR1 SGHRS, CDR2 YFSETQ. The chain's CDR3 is CASSVRSGGYNEQFF. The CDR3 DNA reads TGCGCCAGCAGCGTCCGTAGCGGGGGTTACAATGAGCAGTTCTTC.

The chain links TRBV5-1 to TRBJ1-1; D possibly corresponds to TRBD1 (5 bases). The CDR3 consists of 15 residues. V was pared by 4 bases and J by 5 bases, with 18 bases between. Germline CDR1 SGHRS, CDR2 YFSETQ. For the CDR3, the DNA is TGCGCCAGCAGCAGGTCACCGGGACGGGAGACTGAAGCTTTCTTT. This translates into CASSRSPGRETEAFF.

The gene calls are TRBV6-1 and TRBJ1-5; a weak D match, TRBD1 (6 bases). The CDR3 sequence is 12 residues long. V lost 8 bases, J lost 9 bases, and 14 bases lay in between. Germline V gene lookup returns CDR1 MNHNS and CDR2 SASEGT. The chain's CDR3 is CASRRQGRPQHF. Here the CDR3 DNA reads TGTGCCAGCCGTCGCCAGGGGCGGCCCCAGCATTTT.

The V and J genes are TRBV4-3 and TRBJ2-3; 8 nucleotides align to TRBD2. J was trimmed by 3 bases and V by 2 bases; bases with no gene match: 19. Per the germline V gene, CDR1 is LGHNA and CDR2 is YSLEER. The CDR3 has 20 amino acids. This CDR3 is CASSQKTSNLKRGPTDTQYF. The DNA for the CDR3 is TGCGCCAGCAGCCAAAAGACTAGCAATCTTAAGCGGGGGCCGACAGATACGCAGTATTTT.

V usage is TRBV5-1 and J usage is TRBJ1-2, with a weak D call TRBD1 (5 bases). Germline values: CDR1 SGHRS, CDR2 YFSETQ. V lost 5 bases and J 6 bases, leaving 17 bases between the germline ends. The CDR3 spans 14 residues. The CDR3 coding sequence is TGCGCCAGCAGTAAATCCCTGGGGGGTGATGGCTACACCTTC. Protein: CASSKSLGGDGYTF.